This T cell receptor beta chain is drawn from a study of T cells after posttransplantation cyclophosphamide. Study-level results: Donor CD8+ memory clones often dominated recipient blood repertoires at later times. After PTCy, TRB diversity resembled that of CNI/methotrexate controls. Blood and skin or GI T cell repertoires showed limited TRB overlap.

Treatment was busulfan-fludarabine conditioning, a marrow graft, and cyclophosphamide on days +3 and +4. Assay: immunoSEQ multiplex PCR; the TCRdb copy retains only in-frame clones and omits some. The sample shows 7,000 to 10,000 clones, over 75% of them seen only once. On this clone: No antigen is known for it.

This CDR3 contains 19 residues. Germline V lookup: CDR1 SEHNR, CDR2 FQNEAQ (reference sequence). V was pared by 7 bases and J by 0 bases, with 10 bases of the junction left unmatched. This TCR was recovered from a female patient in her thirties or forties who received an allogeneic stem cell transplant from an unrelated donor, was CMV-positive, and had no GVHD. Among the T cells, some may be from the graft donor. This specimen was PBMCs, taken after allogeneic stem cell transplant with posttransplant cyclophosphamide. The chain recombines TRBV7-9 with TRBJ2-2; 14 bases line up with TRBD2. In nucleotides, the CDR3 is TGTGCCAGCACCCCGGGGGGACTAGCGGGAGCCGCGAACACCGGGGAGCTGTTTTTT. It translates to CASTPGGLAGAANTGELFF.